This TCR beta chain was captured in a study of T cell clonotyping in hematopoietic cell transplantation. Whole-study results and caveats: Broader posttransplant TCR repertoire diversity was predicted by graft donor and pretransplant recipient Inverse Simpson Index values. Pathologically expanded recipient clonotypes increased progressively from day 30 to day 180 as diversity fell. Few recipient clonotypes overlapped donors; over 95% were de novo at given depth. No sorting was done, leaving CD4 and CD8 contributions mixed.

Sequencing used immunoSEQ multiplex PCR; TCRdb keeps in-frame clones, though not all of them. The sample consists of several thousand clones, roughly 96% of them appearing once. The V end lost 3 bases, the J end lost 1 base, and 10 bases lay between the germline ends. Germline CDR1 is SNHLY and CDR2 is FYNNEI. This CDR3 region has 15 residues. Note on this clone: Its antigen is undetermined.

The starting material was PBMCs, obtained 30 days after allogeneic stem cell transplant. The genes are TRBV2 and TRBJ1-5; D unclear. The receptor was isolated from a male patient between 40 and 49 years old who had an allogeneic stem cell transplant from a related donor, so the T cells may come from the graft donor. Some clones in this sample may be carry-over from other donors' samples. The CDR3 sequence is CASSDGRVSNQPQHF. The CDR3 DNA sequence: TGTGCCAGCAGTGACGGGAGGGTAAGCAATCAGCCCCAGCATTTT.